The next 28 T cell receptor beta chains were all read from a single sample in a study of blood T cell repertoires in COVID-19. Libraries were prepared by immunoSEQ multiplex PCR; TCRdb keeps only in-frame clonotypes and omits some of them. The sample lists about 250,000 clones, roughly 83% occurring once. The source material was peripheral blood. The receptors originated from a woman aged 80 or over with COVID-19, enrolled during active disease.

The CDR3 DNA follows: TGTGCCAGCAGCTTAGAGGGGAACAATCAGCCCCAGCATTTT. Its protein product is CASSLEGNNQPQHF. The chain links TRBV7-2 to TRBJ1-5, with a weak D call TRBD1 (5 bases). CDR3 length equals 14 residues. Germline V gene data show CDR1 as SGHTA and CDR2 as FQGNSA. The ends were cut back, 1 base at V and 3 bases at J, with 7 bases in the middle.

This clone has more than one count but fewer than ten. The chain joins TRBV4-2 to TRBJ1-1; D possibly corresponds to TRBD1 (5 bases). This CDR3 is built from 14 residues. Germline CDR1 and CDR2: LGHNA and YNFKEQ. Trimming cost V 0 bases and J 7 bases, with 12 bases left between them. In DNA form, the CDR3 reads TGTGCCAGCAGCCAAGAAACCTGGGGCAATGAAGCTTTCTTT. As protein: CASSQETWGNEAFF.

The chain uses TRBV2 and TRBJ1-2; D possibly corresponds to TRBD1 (6 bases). Germline-derived CDR1 and CDR2 are SNHLY and FYNNEI. V was pared by 8 bases and J by 4 bases, with 14 bases between. The CDR3 is 13 amino acids. The CDR3 nucleotides are TGTGCCAGCTCAGTAGGGGGAGCCTATGGCTACACCTTC. Its translation: CASSVGGAYGYTF.

This clone was observed once. V and J are TRBV28 and TRBJ2-3, with TRBD2 matching 10 bases. J lost 0 bases, V lost 6 bases, and 3 bases had no gene match. The CDR3 is made up of 15 amino acids. CDR1 is MDHEN, CDR2 SYDVKM, per germline. Here the CDR3 reads CASSLAGASTDTQYF. The CDR3 region has the DNA TGTGCCAGCAGCCTAGCGGGGGCTAGCACAGATACGCAGTATTTT.

Here the CDR3 DNA reads TGTGCCAGCAGTGATCTGGGACAGGGGAACACTGAAGCTTTCTTT. It codes for CASSDLGQGNTEAFF. The chain carries TRBV2 and TRBJ1-1; 9 positions agree with TRBD1. V lost 3 bases and J lost 1; bases outside the gene matches: 3. CDR3 length equals 15 residues. Germline V gives CDR1 SNHLY, CDR2 FYNNEI. Full variable domain (rest looked up from reference TRBV2 and TRBJ1-1): EPEVTQTPSHQVTQMGQEVILRCVPISNHLYFYWYRQILGQKVEFLVSFYNNEISEKSEIFDDQFSVERPDGSNFTLKIRSTKLEDSAMYFCASSDLGQGNTEAFFGQGTRLTVV.

This clone was recorded only once. The V and J genes are TRBV9 and TRBJ1-2, with TRBD1 matching over 7 bases. Germline V lookup: CDR1 SGDLS, CDR2 YYNGEE. V was pared by 3 bases and J by 4 bases, with 6 bases of the junction left unmatched. CDR3 length: 14 amino acids. The CDR3, as DNA: TGTGCCAGCAGCGCGACAGGGACAAGCTATGGCTACACCTTC. Encoded protein: CASSATGTSYGYTF.

This clone was picked up one time. The genes are TRBV7-2 and TRBJ2-2, with D perhaps matching TRBD1 (6 bases). This CDR3 comprises 15 residues. The germline gives CDR1 SGHTA, CDR2 FQGNSA. V shed 2 bases and J shed 6 bases, with 13 bases lying between them. The CDR3 sequence is CASSLRDTYSGELFF. The DNA for the CDR3 is TGTGCCAGCAGCTTAAGGGACACGTACTCCGGGGAGCTGTTTTTT.

In DNA form, the CDR3 reads TGTGCCAGCAGTAGAGTCCCGACCTACGAGCAGTACTTC. Its translation: CASSRVPTYEQYF. V and J are TRBV7-2 and TRBJ2-7; no definite D call. The CDR3 sequence is 13 residues long. Germline assignment: CDR1 SGHTA and CDR2 FQGNSA. Trimming removed 6 bases at V and 2 bases at J, with 11 bases between.

This clone was seen a few times. This sequence joins TRBV5-1 and TRBJ1-2; TRBD1 is a possible D gene (5 bases). Trimming shortened V by 0 bases and J by 8 bases, and 11 bases separated the two germline ends. This CDR3 comprises 13 residues. Germline CDR1 reads SGHRS; CDR2 reads YFSETQ. CDR3 coding DNA: TGCGCCAGCAGCTTGGCAGGGAGGTCGGGCTACACCTTC. Its translation is CASSLAGRSGYTF.

In this sample, this clone turned up once. The chain couples TRBV4-2 to TRBJ2-1, with TRBD2 matching 11 bases. The CDR3 is 16 residues long. Germline CDR1 reads LGHNA; CDR2 reads YNFKEQ. V lost 4 bases and J lost 7; bases outside the gene matches: 9. CDR3 DNA sequence: TGTGCCAGCAGCCGTTTAGCGGGGGGGCAGGGAAATGAGCAGTTCTTC. This translates into CASSRLAGGQGNEQFF.

The rearrangement uses TRBV9 and TRBJ2-7; TRBD1 matches at 12 bases. Germline CDR1 SGDLS, CDR2 YYNGEE. This CDR3 has 15 residues. The J segment lost 5 bases and the V segment lost 4 bases, leaving 7 bases of the junction unmatched. The DNA for the CDR3 is TGTGCCAGCAGCAGAGGGGACAGGGGGCTAAACGAGCAGTACTTC. Residues: CASSRGDRGLNEQYF.

The chain employs TRBV18 and TRBJ2-5; D remains unclear. There are 14 residues in the CDR3. V was shortened by 1 base and J by 1 base, with 7 bases between the two germline ends. Germline loops: CDR1 KGHSH, CDR2 LQKENI. The CDR3 is CASSPQNTQETQYF. CDR3 bases: TGTGCCAGCTCACCACAGAACACCCAAGAGACCCAGTACTTC.

V gene TRBV6-5 combines with J gene TRBJ1-1, with D maybe TRBD1 (5 bases). Per the germline V gene, CDR1 is MNHEY and CDR2 is SVGAGI. CDR3 length: 14 residues. Deletions cut 8 bases from V and 1 base from J, with 14 bases between. In DNA, the CDR3 is TGTGCCAGCTTACGATCAGGACAGAACACTGAAGCTTTCTTT. Amino acid sequence: CASLRSGQNTEAFF.

V gene TRBV28 combines with J gene TRBJ1-6; 11 bases map to TRBD1. Germline-derived CDR1 and CDR2 are MDHEN and SYDVKM. The CDR3 runs to 15 residues. V lost 6 bases, J lost 13 bases, and 11 bases stayed unmatched. The CDR3 DNA reads as TGTGCCAGCAGCCCAGGGACAGGGGGACCGTCGCCCCTCCACTTT. Its translation: CASSPGTGGPSPLHF. Full variable domain (missing parts from reference TRBV28 and TRBJ1-6): DVKVTQSSRYLVKRTGEKVFLECVQDMDHENMFWYRQDPGLGLRLIYFSYDVKMKEKGDIPEGYSVSREKKERFSLILESASTNQTSMYLCASSPGTGGPSPLHFGNGTRLTVT.

The J gene is TRBJ2-2, the V gene TRBV29-1; D is perhaps TRBD2 (5 bases). V dropped 6 bases and J dropped 4 bases, with 15 bases sitting between them. Germline assignment: CDR1 SQVTM and CDR2 ANQGSEA. The CDR3 covers 14 residues. The CDR3: CSVGAGVATGELFF. The CDR3 nucleotides read TGCAGCGTGGGCGCCGGGGTTGCCACCGGGGAGCTGTTTTTT.

The rearrangement uses TRBV28 and TRBJ2-7, with TRBD2 identical over 8 bases. The CDR3 totals 15 residues. Looked up from germline, CDR1 is MDHEN and CDR2 is SYDVKM. With 8 bases clipped from V and 0 bases from J, the junction kept 9 bases outside the gene matches. CDR3 region: CASAPGGTSSYEQYF. In nucleotides, the CDR3 is TGTGCCAGCGCTCCGGGTGGGACTAGCTCCTACGAGCAGTACTTC.

V usage is TRBV7-6 and J usage is TRBJ1-1; possibly TRBD1 for D (6 bases). Trimming removed 7 bases at V and 1 base at J, with 10 bases between. The CDR3 has 13 amino acids. Germline-derived CDR1 and CDR2 are SGHVS and FNYEAQ. CDR3 region: CASKRQENTEAFF. The CDR3 region has the DNA TGTGCCAGCAAACGACAGGAGAACACTGAAGCTTTCTTT.

The chain combines TRBV12-5 with TRBJ2-2; no firm D call. This CDR3 region has 13 residues. Germline CDR1 reads LGHNT; CDR2 reads FRNRAP. Trimming stripped 2 bases from V and 3 bases from J, with 4 bases between. The CDR3 bases are TGTGCTAGTGGTTTGACGGACACCGGGGAGCTGTTTTTT. This encodes CASGLTDTGELFF.

The chain is built from TRBV10-3 and TRBJ2-7, with 8 bases fitting TRBD1. The CDR3 runs to 15 residues. Trimming cost V 3 bases and J 3 bases; bases outside gene matches: 7. Germline V gene sequence: CDR1 ENHRY, CDR2 SYGVKD. In DNA, the CDR3 is TGTGCCATCAGTGACTCGGCAGGGGGCGGCTACGAGCAGTACTTC. Protein: CAISDSAGGGYEQYF.

This chain joins TRBV7-9 and TRBJ2-3, with TRBD2 matching 12 bases. The junction had 5 bases not matched to a gene; V was cut back by 4 bases and J by 6 bases. Germline assignment: CDR1 SEHNR and CDR2 FQNEAQ (reference sequence). The length of the CDR3 is 15 residues. DNA of the CDR3: TGTGCCAGCAGCTCCGGACTAGCGGGGAGGGATACGCAGTATTTT. This sequence encodes CASSSGLAGRDTQYF.

The chain has TRBV5-1 and TRBJ2-1, with D perhaps matching TRBD2 (7 bases). V lost 7 bases to trimming and J lost 11 bases, with 16 bases between them. The germline V gene encodes CDR1 SGHRS and CDR2 YFSETQ. The CDR3 extends over 12 amino acids. The CDR3 coding sequence is TGCGCCAGCGGAGGGGGGGGGACCCAGCAGTTCTTC. Protein sequence: CASGGGGTQQFF.

The table lists this clone with a few counts. The V call is TRBV5-1, the J call TRBJ1-4; 7 nucleotides match TRBD1. With V trimmed by 4 bases and J by 0 bases, 6 bases remained unmatched. Germline lookup yields CDR1 SGHRS and CDR2 YFSETQ. The CDR3 is 16 amino acids. The CDR3 bases are TGCGCCAGCAGCACCAGACAGGGCACAACTAATGAAAAACTGTTTTTT. It specifies CASSTRQGTTNEKLFF.

This clone was counted a few times. The genes are TRBV18 and TRBJ2-5, with D maybe TRBD2 (5 bases). This CDR3 comprises 12 residues. V was shortened by 2 bases and J by 5 bases, with 6 bases between the two germline ends. From germline, CDR1 is KGHSH and CDR2 LQKENI. Written as DNA, the CDR3 is TGTGCCAGCTCACCAGAGCGGGAGACCCAGTACTTC. As protein: CASSPERETQYF. The full variable domain, with the rest looked up from reference TRBV18 and TRBJ2-5, is NAGVMQNPRHLVRRRGQEARLRCSPMKGHSHVYWYRQLPEEGLKFMVYLQKENIIDESGMPKERFSAEFPKEGPSILRIQQVVRGDSAAYFCASSPERETQYFGPGTRLLVL.

V is TRBV18 and J is TRBJ2-7, with unresolved D. V was trimmed by 2 bases and J by 5 bases, leaving 10 bases between them. The V gene's germline CDR1 is KGHSH and CDR2 LQKENI. This CDR3 has 13 amino acids. CDR3 sequence (DNA): TGTGCCAGCTCACCAATGCGTGAAAACGAGCAGTACGTC. It yields the protein CASSPMRENEQYV.

This clone appeared a single time. This chain uses TRBV6-2 or TRBV6-3 with TRBJ1-6, with D hard to call. This CDR3 has 16 amino acids. Germline CDR1 MNHEY, CDR2 SVGEGT. The V end lost 3 bases, the J end lost 7 bases, and 16 bases lay between the germline ends. CDR3 sequence reads: CASSYRESGTNSPLHF. The CDR3 region has the DNA TGTGCCAGCAGTTATAGGGAGTCGGGAACAAATTCACCCCTCCACTTT.

The chain is built from TRBV10-3 and TRBJ1-6; the match to TRBD1 covers 10 bases. The CDR3 has 13 residues. Germline CDR1 and CDR2: ENHRY and SYGVKD. The ends lost 10 bases at V and 9 bases at J; junction bases unmatched: 6. CDR3 sequence: CATGGQGSSPLHF. CDR3 nucleotide sequence: TGTGCCACCGGGGGACAGGGGAGTTCACCCCTCCACTTT.

V is TRBV24-1 and J is TRBJ2-3; perhaps TRBD2 as D (5 bases). The CDR3 loop spans 15 amino acids. Looked up from germline, CDR1 is KGHDR and CDR2 is SFDVKD. Trimming cost V 6 bases and J 1 base, with 13 bases left between them. CDR3 in amino acids: CATSPYGIGTDTQYF. In nucleotides, the CDR3 is TGTGCCACCAGTCCATACGGGATCGGCACAGATACGCAGTATTTT.

The chain is built from TRBV29-1 and TRBJ2-3; D is undetermined. V lost 4 bases and J lost 3, with 8 bases in between. The CDR3 sequence is 12 residues long. In germline, CDR1 is SQVTM, CDR2 ANQGSEA. The chain's CDR3 is CSVGERTDTQYF. CDR3 in DNA: TGCAGCGTTGGAGAGAGGACAGATACGCAGTATTTT.